What follows are 20 T cell receptor beta chains derived from one specimen sequenced in a study of tumor-infiltrating lymphocytes in glioblastoma multiforme. TCR beta libraries were built from RNA through three nested multiplex PCR rounds using modified ARM-PCR. TCRdb re-derived calls from the multiplex PCR reads in MiXCR, one entry per CDR3 protein. The data show almost 20,000 distinct CDR3 sequences, roughly 68% seen once. The sample taken for sequencing was peripheral blood. The receptors derive from a male donor with glioblastoma.

To note about this clonotype: A much larger clone lies one base from this, so it may be a read error. The chain has TRBV29-1 and TRBJ2-2; D might be TRBD2 (5 bases). Germline V gene sequence: CDR1 SQVTM, CDR2 ANQGSEA. The CDR3 loop spans 12 amino acids. CDR3 in amino acids: CSVGIMAGELLF. CDR3 coding DNA: TGCAGCGTTGGGATTATGGCCGGGGAGCTGCTTTTT.

In the case of this clonotype: A much larger clonotype is one base distant, so this may be a read error. V and J are TRBV29-1 and TRBJ2-3; 11 positions agree with TRBD2. The germline V gene encodes CDR1 SQVTM and CDR2 ANQGSEA. The CDR3 extends over 16 amino acids. CDR3 region: CRVDDLAGGDTDTQYF. The CDR3 nucleotides read TGCAGAGTTGACGACCTAGCGGGAGGAGACACAGATACGCAGTATTTT.

This clonotype was detected once. The CDR3 does not close with the conserved phenylalanine or tryptophan, likely indicating a read error. No DNA is shown, since the ends of the CDR3 on it are uncertain; the CDR3 is the one TCRdb lists. The rearrangement joins TRBV11-3 to TRBJ2-5; TRBD2 is taken as the D call from the table, unchecked against the DNA. The CDR3 length equals 16 residues, ends included. The germline CDR1 and CDR2 sequences are SGHNT and YENEEA. The CDR3: CASSPGTSGGKETQYL.

In its sample, this clonotype was seen once. The chain joins TRBV6-5 to TRBJ2-3; TRBD2 aligns across 9 bases. With V trimmed by 5 bases and J by 1 base, 4 bases remained unmatched. The CDR3 extends over 15 amino acids. Looked up from germline, CDR1 is MNHEY and CDR2 is SVGAGI. The CDR3, as DNA: TGTGCCAGCAGTCACCCTAGCGGGGGCACAGATACGCAGTATTTT. It specifies CASSHPSGGTDTQYF.

This clonotype occurred a few times. The chain couples TRBV11-2 to TRBJ2-3; 10 bases are a match to TRBD1. V trimming: 4 bases; J trimming: 2 bases; junction bases outside the gene matches: 12. Germline V gene sequence: CDR1 SGHAT, CDR2 FQNNGV. The CDR3 has 18 amino acids. Written as DNA, the CDR3 is TGTGCCAGCAGCTCGGGACAGGGGACAGAAGGTTTCACAGATACGCAGTATTTT. Its translation is CASSSGQGTEGFTDTQYF.

This clonotype ranks as medium-sized. J is TRBJ1-6 and V is TRBV20-1; D possibly corresponds to TRBD1 (6 bases). Germline assignment: CDR1 DFQATT and CDR2 SNEGSKA (reference sequence). The V gene lost 6 bases and the J gene lost 5 bases, with 14 bases spanning the gap. The CDR3 covers 14 residues. Written as DNA, the CDR3 is TGCAGTGCCAGGGGAGAGTTCGATAATTCACCCCTCCACTTT. Amino acid sequence: CSARGEFDNSPLHF.

The chain carries TRBV20-1 and TRBJ2-1; D is possibly TRBD2 (5 bases). V was cut by 1 base and J by 9 bases, with 19 bases left in between. The germline gives CDR1 DFQATT, CDR2 SNEGSKA (reference sequence). The length of the CDR3 is 15 residues. CDR3 nucleotide sequence: TGCAGTGCTAGAGCATCTGAGGGCCTAGGCAGTGAGCAGTTCTTC. Residues: CSARASEGLGSEQFF.

V is TRBV12-5 and J is TRBJ2-1; 12 nucleotides match TRBD2. V lost 1 base and J lost 1; bases outside the gene matches: 8. Germline V gene data show CDR1 as LGHNT and CDR2 as FRNRAP. The CDR3 loop spans 19 amino acids. The CDR3, as DNA: TGTGCTAGTGGTTTGGAGACTAGCGGGAGTTCCGGGTCCTACAATGAGCAGTTCTTC. Protein product: CASGLETSGSSGSYNEQFF.

As for this clonotype: At one of its ends the junction is not consistent with the germline gene, which may arise from a read error. The chain combines TRBV11-3 with TRBJ2-2, with D tentatively TRBD2 (5 bases). Germline assignment: CDR1 SGHNT and CDR2 YENEEA. The CDR3 sequence is 15 residues long. The CDR3: CASSLGTMSTGDLFF. The CDR3 nucleotides are TGTGCCAGCAGCTTAGGTACAATGAGCACCGGGGATCTGTTTTTT.

About this clonotype itself: With a much larger clone just one base away, this may be a read error. The chain has TRBV20-1 and TRBJ2-1; the match to TRBD2 covers 15 bases. The germline V gene has CDR1 DFQATT and CDR2 SNEGSKA (reference sequence). The CDR3 covers 15 residues. As DNA, the CDR3 is TGCAGTGCTAGAGCCGGGACTAGCGGGGGGTCTGAGCAGTCCTTC. Translated: CSARAGTSGGSEQSF.

Turning to this clonotype: The DNA is left out, because the CDR3 cannot be placed on it with certainty; the CDR3 is given as TCRdb lists it. CDR3 loop: CASSFYICSASRTDQETQYF. The rearrangement links TRBV11-2 to TRBJ2-5; TRBD1 is taken as the D call from the table, unchecked against the DNA. Germline CDR1 SGHAT, CDR2 FQNNGV. A total of 20 residues make up the CDR3, ends included.

Concerning this clonotype: A much bigger clone sits one base away, suggesting this may be a read error. The rearrangement joins TRBV5-1 to TRBJ2-7, with a weak D call TRBD1 (6 bases). Germline V gene data show CDR1 as SGHRS and CDR2 as YFSETQ. The CDR3 spans 13 residues. The CDR3 bases are TGCGCCAGCAGCTTCGACAGGTTGGGTGAGCAGTGCTTC. Amino acids: CASSFDRLGEQCF.

This clonotype was counted ten times or more. The chain is built from TRBV6-2 or TRBV6-3 and TRBJ2-7, with 8 bases matching TRBD2. The trim removed 3 bases at V and 5 bases at J, leaving 9 bases unmatched. Germline-derived CDR1 and CDR2 are MNHEY and SVGEGT. The CDR3 is made up of 15 amino acids. The chain's CDR3 is CASSYSSGSLNEQYF. In nucleotides, the CDR3 is TGTGCCAGCAGTTATTCCAGCGGGAGTCTCAACGAGCAGTACTTC.

This clonotype has only one observation. A much larger clone lies one base from this, so it may be a read error. The rearrangement links TRBV5-1 to TRBJ2-7; 8 bases match TRBD1. Per germline, CDR1 SGHRS and CDR2 YFSETQ. The CDR3 runs to 16 residues. The CDR3 reads CASSRSGTGPSYDQYF. The DNA of the CDR3 is TGCGCCAGCAGCCGGAGTGGGACAGGACCTTCCTACGATCAGTACTTC.

This clonotype was picked up one time. One base away lies a much larger clone, so this may be a sequencing read error. The chain recombines TRBV4-1 with TRBJ2-1; tentatively, D is TRBD1 (5 bases). The CDR3 extends over 12 amino acids. CDR1 is MGHRA and CDR2 is YSYEKL in the germline V gene. The CDR3 region is CASSHPTDDQFF. The CDR3 DNA sequence: TGCGCCAGCAGCCATCCGACAGATGATCAGTTCTTC.

The CDR3 here is CASSEDGTGNSPLHF. The CDR3 DNA reads TGTGCCAGCAGTGAGGACGGGACCGGGAATTCACCCCTCCACTTT. The chain couples TRBV2 to TRBJ1-6; D might be TRBD1 (5 bases). The CDR3 loop spans 15 amino acids. V dropped 3 bases and J dropped 7 bases, with 13 bases sitting between them. Germline assignment: CDR1 SNHLY and CDR2 FYNNEI.

The chain carries TRBV4-1 and TRBJ2-5; weak D call: TRBD1 (6 bases). The germline CDR1 and CDR2 sequences are MGHRA and YSYEKL. The V end was cut by 5 bases, the J end by 2 bases, with 15 bases between. This CDR3 is 15 amino acids long. The CDR3 sequence is CASSFGQNPQETQYF. CDR3 nucleotide sequence: TGCGCCAGCAGCTTCGGACAGAACCCACAAGAGACCCAGTACTTC.

V is TRBV5-4 and J is TRBJ2-2; D may be TRBD2 (5 bases). CDR1 and CDR2 from the germline V gene are SGHNT and YYREEE (reference sequence). The CDR3 length is 14 residues. The V and J ends lost 4 bases and 1 base respectively, with 8 bases between them. CDR3 sequence reads: CASSLEVNTGELFF. DNA for the CDR3: TGTGCCAGCAGCCTGGAGGTGAACACCGGGGAGCTGTTTTTT.

Written as DNA, the CDR3 is TGCAGCGTTGACGCAGGGAGGCCTGAGCAGTACTTC. This encodes CSVDAGRPEQYF. The rearrangement links TRBV29-1 to TRBJ2-7, with a tentative D call TRBD2 (6 bases). Germline values: CDR1 SQVTM, CDR2 ANQGSEA. With 3 bases removed from V and 7 bases from J, the gap between germline ends came to 13 bases. The CDR3 totals 12 residues.

V usage is TRBV20-1 and J usage is TRBJ1-1, with D possibly being TRBD1 (6 bases). CDR3 length: 14 residues. The germline CDR1 and CDR2 sequences are DFQATT and SNEGSKA (reference sequence). V was trimmed by 1 base and J by 4 bases, leaving 13 bases between them. The CDR3 region is CSARGRGGSTEAFF. Here the CDR3 DNA reads TGCAGTGCTAGAGGCAGGGGCGGGAGCACTGAAGCTTTCTTT.